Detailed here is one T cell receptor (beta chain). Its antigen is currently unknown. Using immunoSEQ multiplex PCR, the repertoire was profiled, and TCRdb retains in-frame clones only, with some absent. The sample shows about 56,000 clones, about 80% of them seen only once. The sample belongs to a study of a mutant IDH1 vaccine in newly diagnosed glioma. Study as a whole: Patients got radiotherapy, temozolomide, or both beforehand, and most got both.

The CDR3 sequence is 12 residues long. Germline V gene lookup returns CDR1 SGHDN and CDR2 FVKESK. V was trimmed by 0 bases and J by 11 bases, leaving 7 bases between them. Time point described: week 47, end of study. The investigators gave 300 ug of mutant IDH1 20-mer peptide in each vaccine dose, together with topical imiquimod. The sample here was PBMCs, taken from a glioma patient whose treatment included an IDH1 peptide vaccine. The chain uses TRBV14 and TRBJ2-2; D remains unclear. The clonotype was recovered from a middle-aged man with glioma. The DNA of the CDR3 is TGTGCCAGCAGCCAAGAGGTGGGAGAGCTGTTTTTT. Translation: CASSQEVGELFF.